A selection of T cell receptor beta chains follows, all from one sample in a study of CXCR3-negative and CXCR3-positive naive CD8 T cells. For each CDR3 protein, TCRdb gives one entry from its re-call of the 5' RACE reads, without DNA. The sample totals roughly 61,000 distinct CDR3 sequences. Material: naive CXCR3+ CD8+ T cells from blood. Every receptor here comes from a human donor in good health. Some clones in this sample may be carry-over from other donors' samples. CDR3s include the opening cysteine and the closing phenylalanine or tryptophan. Each record gives: V gene, J gene, CDR3 protein.

TRBV7-8	TRBJ2-1	CASSLAGLAGVYNEQFF
TRBV29-1	TRBJ2-1	CSVGGYTEQFF
TRBV12-3/TRBV12-4	TRBJ2-2	CASSFWDTGELFF
TRBV27	TRBJ1-1	CASSLSSGVTTEAFF
TRBV10-1	TRBJ1-2	CASNGQNYGYTF
TRBV7-6	TRBJ2-1	CASSLGPGLPNEQFF
TRBV28	TRBJ1-2	CASLSPQGTYGYTF
TRBV2	TRBJ1-6	CASRRQTETNSPLHF
TRBV5-1	TRBJ2-2	CASSSPLAGPGELFF
TRBV12-3/TRBV12-4	TRBJ2-4	CASSLRPAQDIQYF
TRBV12-3/TRBV12-4	TRBJ2-3	CASSLGGGLNTQYF
TRBV7-3	TRBJ1-1	CASSAETGALDTEAFF
TRBV4-3	TRBJ1-3	CASSQDRAEGNTIYF
TRBV9	TRBJ2-7	CASSVSGTATYEQYF
TRBV12-3/TRBV12-4	TRBJ1-5	CASTNRGRTGQPQHF
TRBV4-3	TRBJ2-7	CASSQDASYYEQYF
TRBV4-3	TRBJ2-1	CASSQGLAGGPSYNEQFF
TRBV4-3	TRBJ1-2	CASSQTGYYDYGYTF
TRBV29-1	TRBJ2-7	CSVEKAETTYEQYF
TRBV6-5	TRBJ2-7	CASRALDGTSATFPITSYEQYF
TRBV6-5	TRBJ2-7	CASSYSAGGPKEQYF
TRBV20-1	TRBJ1-1	CSASAQGSITEAFF
TRBV27	TRBJ2-7	CASSLYPRHYEQYF
TRBV27	TRBJ2-1	CASTPGLSAALSYNEQFF
TRBV14	TRBJ2-5	CASSQERGAWETQYF
TRBV12-3/TRBV12-4	TRBJ2-2	CAIPRGATGELFF
TRBV7-9	TRBJ2-2	CASSFTSETGELFF
TRBV19	TRBJ1-1	CASNQGGTEAFF
TRBV7-2	TRBJ2-3	CASSWASGDTQYF
TRBV6-6	TRBJ1-5	CASSTGQGNQPQHF
TRBV28	TRBJ2-5	CASSSSDLQETQYF
TRBV12-3/TRBV12-4	TRBJ2-1	CASSLAGGGYNEQFF
TRBV27	TRBJ2-5	CASSPGETQYF
TRBV4-2	TRBJ2-7	CASSGQGRSYEQYF
TRBV11-2	TRBJ2-2	CASSSSRGQGELFF
TRBV29-1	TRBJ1-1	CSVEGLLAEAFF
TRBV12-3/TRBV12-4	TRBJ2-1	CASSPDGRSYNEQFF
TRBV5-1	TRBJ2-7	CASSFTSANYEQYF
TRBV7-9	TRBJ1-1	CASSLGLVTEAFF
TRBV14	TRBJ2-6	CASRKRVPSGANVLTF
TRBV11-2	TRBJ2-7	CASSFSTGFYEQYF